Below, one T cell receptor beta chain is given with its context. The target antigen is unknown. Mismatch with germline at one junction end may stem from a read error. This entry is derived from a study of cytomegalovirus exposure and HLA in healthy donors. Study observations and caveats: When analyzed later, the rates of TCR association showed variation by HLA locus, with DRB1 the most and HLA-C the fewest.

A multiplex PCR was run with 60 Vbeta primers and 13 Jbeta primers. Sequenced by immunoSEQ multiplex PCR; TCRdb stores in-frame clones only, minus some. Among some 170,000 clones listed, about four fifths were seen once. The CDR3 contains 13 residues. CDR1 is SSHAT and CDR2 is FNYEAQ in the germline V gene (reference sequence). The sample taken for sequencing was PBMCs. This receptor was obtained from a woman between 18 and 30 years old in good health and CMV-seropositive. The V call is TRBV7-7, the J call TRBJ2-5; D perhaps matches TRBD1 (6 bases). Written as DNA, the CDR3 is TGTGCTAGCAGCCCGGACAGTATCGAGACCCAGTACTTC. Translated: CASSPDSIETQYF.